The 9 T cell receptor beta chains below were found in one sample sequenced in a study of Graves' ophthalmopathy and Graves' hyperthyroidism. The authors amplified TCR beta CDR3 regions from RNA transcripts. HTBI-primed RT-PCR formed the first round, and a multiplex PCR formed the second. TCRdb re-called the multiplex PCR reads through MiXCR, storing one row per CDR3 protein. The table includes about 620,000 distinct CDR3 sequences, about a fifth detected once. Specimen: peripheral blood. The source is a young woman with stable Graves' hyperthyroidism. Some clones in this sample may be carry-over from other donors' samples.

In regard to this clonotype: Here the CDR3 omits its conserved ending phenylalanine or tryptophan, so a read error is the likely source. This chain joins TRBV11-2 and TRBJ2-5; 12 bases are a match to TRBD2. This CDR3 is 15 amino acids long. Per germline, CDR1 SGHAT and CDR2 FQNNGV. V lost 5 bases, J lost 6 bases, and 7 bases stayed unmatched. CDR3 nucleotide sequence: TGTGCCAGCAGCAAACTAGCGGGGGGCGTGAAGACCCAGTACTCC. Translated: CASSKLAGGVKTQYS.

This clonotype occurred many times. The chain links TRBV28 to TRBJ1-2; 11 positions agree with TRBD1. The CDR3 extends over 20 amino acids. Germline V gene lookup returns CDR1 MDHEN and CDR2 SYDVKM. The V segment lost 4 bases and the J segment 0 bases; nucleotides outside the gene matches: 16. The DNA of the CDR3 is TGTGCCAGCAGTTCCGCACCCTTCTTGGGACAGGGGGGGACTAACTATGGCTACACCTTC. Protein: CASSSAPFLGQGGTNYGYTF.

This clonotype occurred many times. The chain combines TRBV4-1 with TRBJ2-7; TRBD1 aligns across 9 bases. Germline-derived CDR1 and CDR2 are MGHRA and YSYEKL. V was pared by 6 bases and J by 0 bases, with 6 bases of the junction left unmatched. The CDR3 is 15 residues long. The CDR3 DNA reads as TGCGCCAGCAGTCAACAGGGGGCTTACTCCTACGAGCAGTACTTC. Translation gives CASSQQGAYSYEQYF.

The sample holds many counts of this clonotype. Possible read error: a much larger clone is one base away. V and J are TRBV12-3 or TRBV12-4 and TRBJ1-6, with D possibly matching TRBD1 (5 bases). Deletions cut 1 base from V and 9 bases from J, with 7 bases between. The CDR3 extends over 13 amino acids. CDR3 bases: TGTGCCAGCAGTTTAGTGGGGGGTTCACCCCTCCACTTT. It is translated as CASSLVGGSPLHF.

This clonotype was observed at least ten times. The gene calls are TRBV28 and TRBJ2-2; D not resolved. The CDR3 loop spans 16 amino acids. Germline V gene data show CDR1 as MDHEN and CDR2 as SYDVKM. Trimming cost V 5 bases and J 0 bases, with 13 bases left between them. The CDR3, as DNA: TGTGCCAGCAGTACCCGGTATCTAACGAACACCGGGGAGCTGTTTTTT. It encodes CASSTRYLTNTGELFF.

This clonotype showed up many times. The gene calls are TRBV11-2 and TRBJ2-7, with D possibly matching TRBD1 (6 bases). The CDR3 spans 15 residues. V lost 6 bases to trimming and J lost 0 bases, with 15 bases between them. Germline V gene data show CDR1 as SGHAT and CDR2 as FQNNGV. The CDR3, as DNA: TGTGCCAGCAGTTCAGCAGGGGCCGACTCCTACGAGCAGTACTTC. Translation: CASSSAGADSYEQYF.

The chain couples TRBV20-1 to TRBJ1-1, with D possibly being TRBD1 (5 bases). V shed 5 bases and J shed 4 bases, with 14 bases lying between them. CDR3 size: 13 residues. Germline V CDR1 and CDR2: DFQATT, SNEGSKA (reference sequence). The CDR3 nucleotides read TGCAGTGCTGGGAGGTGGGGGGGCACTGAAGCTTTCTTT. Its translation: CSAGRWGGTEAFF.

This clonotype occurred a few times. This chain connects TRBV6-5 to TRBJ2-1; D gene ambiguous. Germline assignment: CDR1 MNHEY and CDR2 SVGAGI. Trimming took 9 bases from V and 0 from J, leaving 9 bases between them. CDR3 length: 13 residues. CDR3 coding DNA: TGTGCCAGGTCACCGAGCTCCTACAATGAGCAGTTCTTC. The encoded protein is CARSPSSYNEQFF.

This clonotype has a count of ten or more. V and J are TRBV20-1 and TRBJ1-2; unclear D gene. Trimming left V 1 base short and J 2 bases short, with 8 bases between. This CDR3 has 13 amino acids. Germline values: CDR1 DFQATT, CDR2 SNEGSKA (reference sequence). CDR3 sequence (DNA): TGCAGTGCTAGAGTAGAAATCAACTATGGCTACACCTTC. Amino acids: CSARVEINYGYTF.